A selection of T cell receptor beta chains follows, all from one sample in a study of technical replicates of blood from several donors. Clones were sequenced by immunoSEQ multiplex PCR, and TCRdb holds only the in-frame ones, with some missing. The repertoire has 75,000 to 90,000 clones, 95% of them found once; the top ten carry around 0.3%. The sequencing input was T cells isolated from PBMCs. Receptors originate from a human donor in good health. Each CDR3 is given with its conserved first and last residue. Fields, in order: J gene, D gene, clone size, V gene, CDR3 protein, CDR3 DNA. A D gene is named only where the DNA matches it firmly. For some rows the clone size is stated as once, few or many, or as a class when expanded; others skip it.

>TRBJ2-3|.|once|TRBV7-2
CASSLVATRRPDTQYF
TGTGCCAGCAGCTTAGTAGCGACTAGAAGACCAGATACGCAGTATTTT
>TRBJ2-2|TRBD1|.|TRBV19
CASSRQGSATGELFF
TGTGCCAGTAGCCGACAGGGGAGTGCCACCGGGGAGCTGTTTTTT
>TRBJ1-5|.|once|TRBV4-1
CASSPKGQLGEIRQPQHF
TGCGCCAGCAGCCCTAAAGGACAGTTGGGTGAGATCAGGCAGCCCCAGCATTTT
>TRBJ2-3|.|.|TRBV5-1
CASRRPGLDPDTQYF
TGCGCCAGCAGGAGGCCGGGACTTGACCCAGATACGCAGTATTTT
>TRBJ2-1|TRBD2|.|TRBV18
CASSNGLAGVAYNEQFF
TGTGCCAGCTCAAACGGACTAGCGGGAGTCGCATACAATGAGCAGTTCTTC
>TRBJ1-1|.|.|TRBV9
CASSFRDSEAFF
TGTGCCAGCAGTTTCAGGGATTCTGAAGCTTTCTTT
>TRBJ2-5|.|.|TRBV27
CASRGGHYGTQYF
TGTGCCAGCAGGGGGGGGCACTACGGGACCCAGTACTTC
>TRBJ1-2|.|once|TRBV15
CATSRMPGGLQGYTF
TGTGCCACCAGCAGGATGCCGGGAGGGCTTCAGGGCTACACCTTC
>TRBJ1-5|TRBD1|.|TRBV7-2
CASSSERDRSWPQHF
TGTGCCAGCAGCTCAGAGAGGGACAGATCCTGGCCCCAGCATTTT
>TRBJ2-1|.|.|TRBV7-6
CASSLPTLGEQFF
TGTGCCAGCAGCTTACCGACTCTCGGTGAGCAGTTCTTC
>TRBJ1-1|.|.|TRBV9
CASSVNPVNTEAFF
TGTGCCAGCAGCGTAAATCCAGTGAACACTGAAGCTTTCTTT